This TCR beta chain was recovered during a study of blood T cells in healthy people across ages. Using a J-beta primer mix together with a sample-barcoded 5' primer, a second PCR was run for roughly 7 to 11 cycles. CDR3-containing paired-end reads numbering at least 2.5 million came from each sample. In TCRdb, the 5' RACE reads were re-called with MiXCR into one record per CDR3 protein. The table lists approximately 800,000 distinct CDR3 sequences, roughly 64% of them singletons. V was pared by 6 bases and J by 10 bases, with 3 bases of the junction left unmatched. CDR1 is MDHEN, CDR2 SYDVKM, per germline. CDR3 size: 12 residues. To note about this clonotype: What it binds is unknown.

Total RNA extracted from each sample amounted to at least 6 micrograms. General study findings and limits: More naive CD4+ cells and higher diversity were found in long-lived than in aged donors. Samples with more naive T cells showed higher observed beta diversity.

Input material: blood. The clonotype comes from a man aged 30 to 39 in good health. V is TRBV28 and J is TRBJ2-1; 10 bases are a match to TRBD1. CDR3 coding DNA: TGTGCCAGCAGGACAGGGGGCGCCGAGCAGTTCTTC. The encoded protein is CASRTGGAEQFF.